This record concerns one T cell receptor (beta chain) sequence. Its specificity is not known. This sample was included in a study of cytomegalovirus exposure and HLA in healthy donors. J was trimmed by 7 bases and V by 4 bases; bases with no gene match: 7. Germline CDR1 and CDR2: SGHRS and YFSETQ. CDR3 length equals 13 residues. PCR involved 60 Vbeta and 13 Jbeta primers. Data came from immunoSEQ multiplex PCR; TCRdb stores just in-frame clones and leaves some out. The sample holds approximately 120,000 clones, roughly 63% seen once. Points from the study as a whole: A later analysis linked a missense DCLRE1C variant to TCR beta V- and J-gene trimming. Altogether, some 160 TCR beta chains were recorded as cytomegalovirus-associated. Earlier findings revealed that most TCR beta V segments proved productive either about 90% or about 30% of the time.

This TCR came from a woman aged 65 to 85 in good health and CMV-seropositive. The sample was PBMCs. The chain uses TRBV5-1 and TRBJ2-7; 8 bases fit TRBD1. This CDR3 reads CASSLDRAGEQYF. CDR3 nucleotides: TGCGCCAGCAGCCTGGACAGGGCGGGTGAGCAGTACTTC.